This entry is about one T cell receptor beta chain. These data are taken from a study of technical replicates of blood from several donors. The repertoire was sequenced with immunoSEQ multiplex PCR; TCRdb's copy has only in-frame clones and lacks some. The data show approximately 69,000 clones, approximately 88% seen once. The germline V and J ends were trimmed by 10 bases and 1 base, with 13 bases remaining between them. Per germline, CDR1 MNHNS and CDR2 SASEGT. This CDR3 is 13 amino acids long. The V and J genes are TRBV6-1 and TRBJ1-2, with D possibly being TRBD1 (6 bases). The sequenced material came from PBMCs. The TCR sequence derives from a human donor in good health. Some clones in this sample may be carry-over from other donors' samples. CDR3 bases: TGTGCCACGATACAGGGAATTAACTATGGCTACACCTTC. This encodes CATIQGINYGYTF.